This T cell receptor beta chain was obtained from a study of identical twins. Template switching (which added a universal primer site) was used, and cDNA carried unique molecular identifiers. One entry per CDR3 protein, called by TCRdb with MiXCR from the 5' RACE reads. This table has hundreds of thousands of distinct CDR3 sequences, 24% appearing once. There are 12 residues in the CDR3. V lost 6 bases to trimming and J lost 13 bases, with 13 bases between them. From germline, CDR1 is LGHDT and CDR2 YNNKEL (reference sequence). The same sample was also used in a study of T cells expressing NK-cell markers. Per that paper: Sorted CD3+CD56+NKG2C+, CD3+CD56+NKG2C- and CD3+CD56-NKG2C+ T cells provided the TCR beta repertoires. Eight donors were sequenced, seven testing HCMV-seropositive and one testing seronegative. CD8+ T cells in over five donors included dominant NKG2C+ clonotypes at roughly 1.0-8%.

Sequencing was performed on CD4+ T cells sorted from blood. V usage is TRBV3-1 and J usage is TRBJ1-6; D unresolved. The sequence was collected from a young woman in good health. The CDR3 protein is CASSDNTGPLHF. CDR3 coding DNA: TGTGCCAGCAGTGATAATACCGGGCCCCTCCACTTT. Combining the CDR3 with reference TRBV3-1 and TRBJ1-6 gives the whole variable domain DTAVSQTPKYLVTQMGNDKSIKCEQNLGHDTMYWYKQDSKKFLKIMFSYNNKELIINETVPNRFSPKSPDKAHLNLHINSLELGDSAVYFCASSDNTGPLHFGNGTRLTVT.